This T cell receptor (beta chain) stems from a study of shared clonotypes between healthy human individuals. The CDR3 runs to 16 residues. Germline loops: CDR1 SGHRS, CDR2 YFSETQ. The V gene lost 1 base and the J gene lost 3 bases, with 17 bases spanning the gap. As regards this clone: The antigen is undetermined.

The protocol was immunoSEQ multiplex PCR, while the TCRdb copy is restricted to in-frame clones and leaves out a portion. Of around 2,000,000 clones in the sample, about 95% were seen once. The study, taken as a whole, reports: Sampling covered blood only; tissue repertoires likely differ.

The rearrangement uses TRBV5-1 and TRBJ2-7; maybe TRBD2 (7 bases). The sample consisted of naive CD4+ T cells sorted from blood. Subset here: CD45RA+ positively selected. This receptor was taken from a man younger than 35 in good health. This chain's CDR3 is CASSLPGGALDYEQYF. The CDR3, as DNA: TGCGCCAGCAGCTTGCCGGGGGGCGCGTTGGACTACGAGCAGTACTTC. Filled out from reference TRBV5-1 and TRBJ2-7, the complete variable domain reads KAGVTQTPRYLIKTRGQQVTLSCSPISGHRSVSWYQQTPGQGLQFLFEYFSETQRNKGNFPGRFSGRQFSNSRSEMNVSTLELGDSALYLCASSLPGGALDYEQYFGPGTRLTVT.